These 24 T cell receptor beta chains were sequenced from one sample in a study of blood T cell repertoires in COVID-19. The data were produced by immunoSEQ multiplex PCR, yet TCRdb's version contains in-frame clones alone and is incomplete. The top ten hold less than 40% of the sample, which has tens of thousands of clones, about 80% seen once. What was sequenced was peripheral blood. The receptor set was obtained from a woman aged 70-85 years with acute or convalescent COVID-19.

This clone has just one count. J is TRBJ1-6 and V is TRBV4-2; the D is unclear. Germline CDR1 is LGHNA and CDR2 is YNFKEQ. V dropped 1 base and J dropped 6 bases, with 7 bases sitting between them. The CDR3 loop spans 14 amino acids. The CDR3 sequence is CASSQGGPNSPLHF. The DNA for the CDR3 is TGTGCCAGCAGCCAAGGAGGGCCTAATTCACCCCTCCACTTT.

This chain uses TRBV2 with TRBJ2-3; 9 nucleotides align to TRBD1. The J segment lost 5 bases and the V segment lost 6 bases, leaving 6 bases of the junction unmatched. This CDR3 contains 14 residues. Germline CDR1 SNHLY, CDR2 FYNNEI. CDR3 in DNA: TGTGCCAGCAGACCGGGACAGGGTCGAGATACGCAGTATTTT. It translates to CASRPGQGRDTQYF.

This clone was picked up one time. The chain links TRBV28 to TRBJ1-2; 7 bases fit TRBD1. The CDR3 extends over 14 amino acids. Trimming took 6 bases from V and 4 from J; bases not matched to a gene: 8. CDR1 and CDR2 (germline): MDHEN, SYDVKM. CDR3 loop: CASRGGTEVYGYTF. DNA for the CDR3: TGTGCCAGCAGAGGAGGGACAGAAGTCTATGGCTACACCTTC.

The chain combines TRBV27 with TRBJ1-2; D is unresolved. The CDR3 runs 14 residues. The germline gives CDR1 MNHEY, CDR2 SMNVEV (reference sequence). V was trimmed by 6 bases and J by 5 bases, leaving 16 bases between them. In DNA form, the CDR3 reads TGTGCCAGCAGAGGAACGAGGGTAGGGTATGGCTACACCTTC. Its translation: CASRGTRVGYGYTF.

As DNA, the CDR3 is TGTGCCAGCAGTGAAACCGGGTGGAACACTGAAGCTTTCTTT. It encodes CASSETGWNTEAFF. The rearrangement uses TRBV9 and TRBJ1-1; no definite D call. The germline gives CDR1 SGDLS, CDR2 YYNGEE. There are 14 residues in the CDR3. With 5 bases removed from V and 1 base from J, the gap between germline ends came to 12 bases. The full variable domain, its missing parts supplied by reference TRBV9 and TRBJ1-1, is DSGVTQTPKHLITATGQRVTLRCSPRSGDLSVYWYQQSLDQGLQFLIQYYNGEERAKGNILERFSAQQFPDLHSELNLSSLELGDSALYFCASSETGWNTEAFFGQGTRLTVV.

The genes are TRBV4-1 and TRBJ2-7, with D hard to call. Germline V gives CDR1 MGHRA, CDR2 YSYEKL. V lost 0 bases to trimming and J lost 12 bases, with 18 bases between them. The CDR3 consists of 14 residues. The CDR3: CASSQDIGASAAYF. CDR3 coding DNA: TGCGCCAGCAGCCAAGATATCGGAGCGAGCGCCGCGTACTTC.

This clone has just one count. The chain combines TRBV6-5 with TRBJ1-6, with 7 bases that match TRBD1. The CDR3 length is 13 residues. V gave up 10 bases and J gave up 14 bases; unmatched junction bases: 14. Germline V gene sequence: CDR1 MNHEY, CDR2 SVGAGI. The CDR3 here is CATRTGLDGALHF. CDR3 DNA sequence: TGTGCCACAAGGACAGGCCTAGACGGGGCCCTCCACTTT.

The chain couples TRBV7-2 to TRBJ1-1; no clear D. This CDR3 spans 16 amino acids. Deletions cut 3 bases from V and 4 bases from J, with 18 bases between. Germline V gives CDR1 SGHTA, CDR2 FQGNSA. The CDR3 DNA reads TGTGCCAGCAGCTTCTCCGGCTTCCCGGAGGGCACTGAAGCTTTCTTT. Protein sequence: CASSFSGFPEGTEAFF.

CDR3 residues: CASSYPGGNTEAFF. The DNA of the CDR3 is TGTGCCAGCAGTTACCCCGGAGGGAACACTGAAGCTTTCTTT. The rearrangement joins TRBV6-6 to TRBJ1-1; D not resolved. The length of the CDR3 is 14 residues. V lost 2 bases, J lost 1 base, and 8 bases lay in between. Germline V gives CDR1 MNHNY, CDR2 SVGAGI (reference sequence).

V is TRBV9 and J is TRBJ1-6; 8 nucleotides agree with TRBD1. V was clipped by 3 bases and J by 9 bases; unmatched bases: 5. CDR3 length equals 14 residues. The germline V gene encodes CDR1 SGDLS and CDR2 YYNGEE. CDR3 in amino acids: CASSATGASSPLHF. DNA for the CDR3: TGTGCCAGCAGCGCGACAGGGGCGAGTTCACCCCTCCACTTT. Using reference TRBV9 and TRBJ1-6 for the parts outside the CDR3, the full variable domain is DSGVTQTPKHLITATGQRVTLRCSPRSGDLSVYWYQQSLDQGLQFLIQYYNGEERAKGNILERFSAQQFPDLHSELNLSSLELGDSALYFCASSATGASSPLHFGNGTRLTVT.

This chain's CDR3 is CASSYLQGKVEQFF. CDR3 nucleotide sequence: TGTGCCAGCAGTTACCTCCAGGGGAAGGTTGAGCAGTTCTTC. The gene calls are TRBV6-2 or TRBV6-3 and TRBJ2-1, with D possibly TRBD1 on 6 matching bases. CDR1 is MNHEY, CDR2 SVGEGT, per germline. Trimming took off 2 bases at V and 9 bases at J, with 14 bases between the two ends. This CDR3 is built from 14 residues.

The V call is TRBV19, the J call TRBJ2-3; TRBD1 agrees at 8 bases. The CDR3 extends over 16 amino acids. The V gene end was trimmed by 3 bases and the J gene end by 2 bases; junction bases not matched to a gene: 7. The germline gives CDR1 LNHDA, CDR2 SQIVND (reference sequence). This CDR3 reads CASSILTGALTDTQYF. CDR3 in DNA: TGTGCCAGTAGTATTTTGACAGGGGCTCTCACAGATACGCAGTATTTT.

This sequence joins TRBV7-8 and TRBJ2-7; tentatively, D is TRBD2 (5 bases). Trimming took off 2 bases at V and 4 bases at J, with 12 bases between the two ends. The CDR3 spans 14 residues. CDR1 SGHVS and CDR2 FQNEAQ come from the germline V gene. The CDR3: CASSLRESRYEQYF. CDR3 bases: TGTGCCAGCAGCTTAAGGGAGAGCCGATACGAGCAGTACTTC.

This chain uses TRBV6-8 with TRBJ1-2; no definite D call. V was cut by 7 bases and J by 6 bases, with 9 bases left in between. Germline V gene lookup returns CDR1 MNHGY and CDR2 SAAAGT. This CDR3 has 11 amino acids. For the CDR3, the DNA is TGTGCCAGCATCATGACACATGGCTACACCTTC. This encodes CASIMTHGYTF.

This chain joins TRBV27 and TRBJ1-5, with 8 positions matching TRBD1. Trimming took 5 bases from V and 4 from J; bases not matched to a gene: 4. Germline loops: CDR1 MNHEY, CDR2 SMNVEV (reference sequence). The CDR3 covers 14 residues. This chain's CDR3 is CASSQRQGNQPQHF. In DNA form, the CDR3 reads TGTGCCAGCAGTCAACGACAGGGGAATCAGCCCCAGCATTTT.

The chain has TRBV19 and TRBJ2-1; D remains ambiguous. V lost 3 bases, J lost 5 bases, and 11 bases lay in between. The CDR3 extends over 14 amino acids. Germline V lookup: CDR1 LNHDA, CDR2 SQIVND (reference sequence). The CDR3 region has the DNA TGTGCCAGTAGTATCGATCCACTGAACAATGAGCAGTTCTTC. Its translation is CASSIDPLNNEQFF.

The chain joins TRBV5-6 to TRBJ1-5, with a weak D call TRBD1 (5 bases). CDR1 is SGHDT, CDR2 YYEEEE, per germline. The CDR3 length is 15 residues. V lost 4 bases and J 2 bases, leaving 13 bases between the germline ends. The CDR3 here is CASSLGAGGNQPQHF. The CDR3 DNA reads TGTGCCAGCAGCCTGGGAGCGGGGGGCAATCAGCCCCAGCATTTT. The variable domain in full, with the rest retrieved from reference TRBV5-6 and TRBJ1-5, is DAGVTQSPTHLIKTRGQQVTLRCSPKSGHDTVSWYQQALGQGPQFIFQYYEEEERQRGNFPDRFSGHQFPNYSSELNVNALLLGDSALYLCASSLGAGGNQPQHFGDGTRLSIL.

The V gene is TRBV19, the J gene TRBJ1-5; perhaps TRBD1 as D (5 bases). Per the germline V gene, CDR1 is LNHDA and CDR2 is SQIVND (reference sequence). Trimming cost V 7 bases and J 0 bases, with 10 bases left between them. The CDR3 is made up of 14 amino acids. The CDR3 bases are TGTGCCAGTACTCGACAGACTAGCAATCAGCCCCAGCATTTT. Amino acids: CASTRQTSNQPQHF.

The CDR3 bases are TGTGCCAGTAGTATAATATCGACCGGGGAGCTGTTTTTT. This translates into CASSIISTGELFF. The chain couples TRBV19 to TRBJ2-2; D not resolved. The CDR3 sequence is 13 residues long. In germline, CDR1 is LNHDA, CDR2 SQIVND (reference sequence). V lost 2 bases and J 5 bases, leaving 6 bases between the germline ends.

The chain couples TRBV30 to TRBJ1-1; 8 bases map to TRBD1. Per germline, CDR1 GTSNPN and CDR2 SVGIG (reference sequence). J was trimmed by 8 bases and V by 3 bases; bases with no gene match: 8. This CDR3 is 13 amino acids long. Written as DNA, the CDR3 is TGTGCCTGGAGCAGAGGACAGGGAGGAGAAGCTTTCTTT. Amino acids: CAWSRGQGGEAFF.

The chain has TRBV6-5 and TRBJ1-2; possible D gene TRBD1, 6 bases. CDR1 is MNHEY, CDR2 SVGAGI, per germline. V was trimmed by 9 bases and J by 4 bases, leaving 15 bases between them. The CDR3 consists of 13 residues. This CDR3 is CASLYDRSYGYTF. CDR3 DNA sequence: TGTGCCAGTTTGTACGACAGGTCCTATGGCTACACCTTC.

DNA of the CDR3: TGTGCCAGCAGCTTTGATTTACAGGGGGCGTGGGAGACCCAGTACTTC. As protein: CASSFDLQGAWETQYF. V gene TRBV5-5 combines with J gene TRBJ2-5, with 9 positions matching TRBD1. The CDR3 contains 16 residues. Per germline, CDR1 SGHKS and CDR2 YYEKEE (reference sequence). The V and J ends lost 2 bases and 5 bases, in that order; junction bases with no gene match: 10.

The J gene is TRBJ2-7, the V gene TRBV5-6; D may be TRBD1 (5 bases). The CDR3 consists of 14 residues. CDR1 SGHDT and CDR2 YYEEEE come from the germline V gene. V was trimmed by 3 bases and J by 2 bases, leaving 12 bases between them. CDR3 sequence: CASSSLDSAYEQYF. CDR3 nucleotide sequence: TGTGCCAGCAGCTCATTAGACAGTGCCTACGAGCAGTACTTC.

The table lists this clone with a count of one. The CDR3 loop reads CSVAMWTSGRGEQYF. DNA of the CDR3: TGCAGCGTTGCAATGTGGACTAGCGGGAGAGGCGAGCAGTACTTC. The chain carries TRBV29-1 and TRBJ2-7; 13 bases agree with TRBD2. With V trimmed by 4 bases and J by 6 bases, 9 bases remained unmatched. This CDR3 contains 15 residues. The germline V gene encodes CDR1 SQVTM and CDR2 ANQGSEA.